These 28 T cell receptor beta chains share one sample of origin, sequenced in a study of tumor-infiltrating lymphocytes in oesophageal squamous cell carcinoma (dated by TCRdb to 2016 to 2017). The library came from PCR. Sequencing took place on an Illumina HiSeq 2000. TCRdb redid the processing of the public reads, applying fastp at Q25 and MiXCR, and retained in-frame beta chains. Every entry covers one CDR3 protein and lists the most common genes and DNA from its rows. This sample has about 17,000 distinct CDR3 sequences in its table, and 47% of those were observed once. In total, the top ten clones hold about 43% of the sample. Sequencing was done on a sample of normal esophageal tissue next to the tumor. The source of these receptors is a female donor with esophageal squamous cell carcinoma.

This clonotype was observed at least ten times. Since a much larger clone is just one base distant, this may be a read error. In nucleotides, the CDR3 is TGTGCCAGCAGCTTAGTCGGAGCGGGAGGAAGGAATGAGCAGTACTTC. Amino acid sequence: CASSLVGAGGRNEQYF. The chain carries TRBV7-2 and TRBJ2-7; 9 positions match TRBD2. The germline CDR1 and CDR2 sequences are SGHTA and FQGNSA. CDR3 size: 16 residues. Trimming cost V 1 base and J 7 bases; bases outside gene matches: 11.

The genes are TRBV7-2 and TRBJ2-1, with D maybe TRBD2 (5 bases). CDR3 length: 15 residues. V was pared by 1 base and J by 2 bases, with 9 bases between. CDR1 is SGHTA and CDR2 is FQGNSA in the germline V gene. The CDR3 DNA sequence: TGTGCCAGCAGCTTAGACAGCGGACCCTACAATGAGCAGTTCTTC. Its protein is CASSLDSGPYNEQFF.

Turning to this clonotype: This CDR3 fails to terminate in the conserved phenylalanine or tryptophan, so it likely reflects a read error. No DNA is shown, since the ends of the CDR3 on it are uncertain; the CDR3 is the one TCRdb lists. The V and J genes are TRBV6-6 and TRBJ2-5; TRBD1 was called by the table and not checked on the DNA. Looked up from germline, CDR1 is MNHNY and CDR2 is SVGAGI (reference sequence). A total of 16 residues make up the CDR3, ends included. CDR3 residues: CASSVQVQGGGYTFGS.

The chain joins TRBV7-3 to TRBJ2-3, with 7 bases identical to TRBD2. V was pared by 2 bases and J by 5 bases, with 4 bases of the junction left unmatched. The CDR3 runs 14 residues. The germline V gene has CDR1 SGHTA and CDR2 FQGTGA. In DNA form, the CDR3 reads TGTGCCAGCAGCTTAGCGGGAGTTCGAGATACGCAGTATTTT. It yields the protein CASSLAGVRDTQYF.

There are many counts of this clonotype. The V and J genes are TRBV27 and TRBJ1-5; D is ambiguous. Trimming took 8 bases from V and 7 from J, leaving 12 bases between them. The length of the CDR3 is 12 residues. The germline CDR1 and CDR2 sequences are MNHEY and SMNVEV (reference sequence). CDR3 sequence (DNA): TGTGCCAGCGTGGAGGGAGGACAGCCCCAGCATTTT. It encodes CASVEGGQPQHF.

There are many counts of this clonotype. This chain uses TRBV6-1 with TRBJ1-2; D unclear. This CDR3 contains 14 residues. V dropped 5 bases and J dropped 4 bases, with 14 bases sitting between them. The V gene's germline CDR1 is MNHNS and CDR2 SASEGT. This chain's CDR3 is CASSFGEGGYGYTF. The CDR3 coding sequence is TGTGCCAGCAGTTTTGGGGAAGGCGGCTATGGCTACACCTTC.

The chain combines TRBV23-1 with TRBJ2-7; 12 bases agree with TRBD1. TRBV23-1 is identified as an open reading frame with a role that is uncertain. The CDR3 runs 15 residues. Losses at the gene ends were 8 bases for V and 4 bases for J; bases not matched to a gene: 9. The CDR3 nucleotides are TGCGCCAGCCCACCCGGGACAGGGGGCGTTTACGAGCAGTACTTC. This gives the protein CASPPGTGGVYEQYF.

In its sample, this clonotype was seen many times. Without the conserved terminal phenylalanine or tryptophan, this CDR3 likely stems from a read error. No DNA is shown, since the ends of the CDR3 on it are uncertain; the CDR3 is the one TCRdb lists. CDR3 protein: CASSLRVVSSSSGQ. V and J are TRBV7-2 and TRBJ1-1; the D segment call TRBD1 is taken from the table without a DNA check. CDR1 is SGHTA and CDR2 is FQGNSA in the germline V gene. 14 amino acids form the CDR3, both terminal residues included.

The chain employs TRBV6-1 and TRBJ2-3; the match to TRBD1 covers 7 bases. The end of the DNA fits TRBJ2-7 better, so the J call may be wrong. CDR3 length: 14 amino acids. CDR1 is MNHNS, CDR2 SASEGT, per germline. DNA for the CDR3: TGTGCCAGCATCAAGGGGGCTATCACAGATACGCAGTACTTC. This gives the protein CASIKGAITDTQYF.

The chain combines TRBV11-2 with TRBJ2-5; D could derive from TRBD1 or TRBD2 (5 bases each). The DNA end is a closer match to TRBJ2-7, so the J assignment may be wrong. CDR3 length: 13 residues. Germline lookup yields CDR1 SGHAT and CDR2 FQNNGV. The CDR3 sequence is CASSLGPSYEQYF. The CDR3 DNA follows: TGTGCCAGCAGCTTGGGACCTTCTTACGAGCAGTACTTC.

J is TRBJ2-3 and V is TRBV28, with D tentatively TRBD2 (6 bases). This CDR3 has 13 residues. Germline-derived CDR1 and CDR2 are MDHEN and SYDVKM. The ends were cut back, 5 bases at V and 2 bases at J, with 8 bases in the middle. In DNA, the CDR3 is TGTGCCAGCAGTGGGGACTCCACAGATACGCAGTATTTT. The encoded protein is CASSGDSTDTQYF. Full variable domain (missing parts from reference TRBV28 and TRBJ2-3): DVKVTQSSRYLVKRTGEKVFLECVQDMDHENMFWYRQDPGLGLRLIYFSYDVKMKEKGDIPEGYSVSREKKERFSLILESASTNQTSMYLCASSGDSTDTQYFGPGTRLTVL.

This clonotype was detected a few times. V and J are TRBV2 and TRBJ1-5, with D uncertain. The germline CDR1 and CDR2 sequences are SNHLY and FYNNEI. V was shortened by 3 bases and J by 0 bases, with 6 bases between the two germline ends. This CDR3 contains 14 residues. In DNA, the CDR3 is TGTGCCAGCAGTGACAGGAATAGCAATCAGCCCCAGCATTTT. This sequence encodes CASSDRNSNQPQHF.

The chain is built from TRBV7-9 and TRBJ2-5; D remains unclear. The DNA end is a closer match to TRBJ2-1, so the J assignment may be wrong. This CDR3 spans 13 amino acids. Germline V CDR1 and CDR2: SEHNR, FQNEAQ (reference sequence). CDR3 sequence reads: CASSLLLYNEQFF. CDR3 coding DNA: TGTGCCAGCAGCTTATTGTTGTACAATGAGCAGTTCTTC.

This chain connects TRBV12-3 or TRBV12-4 to TRBJ2-2, with D maybe TRBD1 (5 bases). V lost 3 bases and J lost 1, with 9 bases in between. This CDR3 comprises 15 residues. The CDR3 DNA sequence: TGTGCCAGCAGTTTTCAGGGAATGAACACCGGGGAGCTGTTTTTT. The encoded protein is CASSFQGMNTGELFF.

On this clonotype: One end of the junction does not line up with germline, which may come from a read error. DNA for the CDR3: TGTGCCAGCAGCTTAGGAGGAGCGACTGGGACCAACGTCCTGACTTTC. This translates into CASSLGGATGTNVLTF. The chain carries TRBV7-6 and TRBJ2-6; no clear D. Germline CDR1 and CDR2: SGHVS and FNYEAQ. The CDR3 sequence is 16 residues long.

In this sample, this clonotype is medium-sized (0.01 to 0.1%). This rearrangement joins TRBV7-3 to TRBJ2-1; 14 bases map to TRBD2. CDR1 and CDR2 from the germline V gene are SGHTA and FQGTGA. This CDR3 is 15 amino acids long. The V gene end was trimmed by 2 bases and the J gene end by 9 bases; junction bases not matched to a gene: 3. The CDR3, as DNA: TGTGCCAGCAGCTTAGGGACTAGCGGGAGTCGTGAGCAGTTCTTC. Translating it yields CASSLGTSGSREQFF.

The chain links TRBV7-6 to TRBJ2-6, with 11 bases that match TRBD2. CDR1 and CDR2 from the germline V gene are SGHVS and FNYEAQ. Losses at the gene ends were 3 bases for V and 18 bases for J; bases not matched to a gene: 1. This CDR3 is 11 amino acids long. This chain's CDR3 is CASSLGTSGTF. CDR3 coding DNA: TGTGCCAGCAGCTTGGGGACTAGCGGGACTTTC.

Note on this clonotype: The missing conserved phenylalanine or tryptophan at the end of this CDR3 makes a read error likely. Because the CDR3's place on the DNA is in doubt, the DNA is left out and the CDR3 is given as listed by TCRdb. The J gene is TRBJ2-6, the V gene TRBV6-6; no check of the table's D call, TRBD1, against the DNA was made. The CDR3 is 15 amino acids in total, end residues counted. Germline-derived CDR1 and CDR2 are MNHNY and SVGAGI (reference sequence). CDR3 region: CASSGGRGYGYTFGA.

The rearrangement joins TRBV27 to TRBJ2-2; 8 bases are shared with TRBD2. V lost 2 bases, J lost 8 bases, and 7 bases stayed unmatched. This CDR3 has 15 residues. Germline V CDR1 and CDR2: MNHEY, SMNVEV (reference sequence). CDR3 protein: CASSLGYGGAGELFF. The CDR3 DNA is TGTGCCAGCAGTTTAGGTTACGGGGGGGCTGGGGAGCTGTTTTTT.

This clonotype appeared many times. This chain joins TRBV11-2 and TRBJ1-1, with no clear D. Germline CDR1 is SGHAT and CDR2 is FQNNGV. V lost 0 bases and J lost 2, with 7 bases in between. CDR3 length: 14 amino acids. The CDR3 sequence is CASSLDGTNTEAFF. CDR3 in DNA: TGTGCCAGCAGCTTAGACGGCACCAACACTGAAGCTTTCTTT. Full variable domain (remainder filled in from reference TRBV11-2 and TRBJ1-1): EAGVAQSPRYKIIEKRQSVAFWCNPISGHATLYWYQQILGQGPKLLIQFQNNGVVDDSQLPKDRFSAERLKGVDSTLKIQPAKLEDSAVYLCASSLDGTNTEAFFGQGTRLTVV.

The V gene is TRBV7-2, the J gene TRBJ2-7; 8 nucleotides match TRBD2. CDR3 length equals 14 residues. Germline assignment: CDR1 SGHTA and CDR2 FQGNSA. V was pared by 3 bases and J by 5 bases, with 6 bases of the junction left unmatched. The CDR3 DNA reads as TGTGCCAGCAGCTTCCTAGCGGGTCCCCACGAGCAGTACTTC. It codes for CASSFLAGPHEQYF.

At least ten counts were recorded for this clonotype. This chain links TRBV11-2 with TRBJ2-7; 9 nucleotides agree with TRBD2. CDR1 and CDR2 (germline): SGHAT, FQNNGV. Germline trimming cut 1 base from V and 2 bases from J; bases unmatched to any gene: 27. The CDR3 covers 23 residues. In DNA form, the CDR3 reads TGTGCCAGCAGCTTAGGGTTTAGGACCCCTGGGATAGCGGGAGTTTTTAGCCCCTACGAGCAGTACTTC. Protein: CASSLGFRTPGIAGVFSPYEQYF.

This clonotype has just a few counts. The V gene is TRBV7-2, the J gene TRBJ2-3; D is perhaps TRBD1 (6 bases). This CDR3 region has 16 residues. In germline, CDR1 is SGHTA, CDR2 FQGNSA. V shed 5 bases and J shed 0 bases, with 15 bases lying between them. The CDR3 DNA sequence: TGTGCCAGCAGCCCCCCACAGGGTGTGAGCACAGATACGCAGTATTTT. Amino acid sequence: CASSPPQGVSTDTQYF. Complete variable domain (other parts from reference TRBV7-2 and TRBJ2-3): GAGVSQSPSNKVTEKGKDVELRCDPISGHTALYWYRQSLGQGLEFLIYFQGNSAPDKSGLPSDRFSAERTGGSVSTLTIQRTQQEDSAVYLCASSPPQGVSTDTQYFGPGTRLTVL.

This clonotype was observed a handful of times. The rearrangement links TRBV7-8 to TRBJ2-7, with D possibly TRBD1 on 5 matching bases. The germline CDR1 and CDR2 sequences are SGHVS and FQNEAQ. This CDR3 is 14 amino acids long. V was trimmed by 2 bases and J by 6 bases, leaving 14 bases between them. Here the CDR3 reads CASSLRQNQGEQYF. The CDR3 DNA follows: TGTGCCAGCAGCTTAAGACAAAACCAGGGCGAGCAGTACTTC.

The chain has TRBV7-3 and TRBJ2-4; TRBD2 agrees at 10 bases. Judging by the DNA end, TRBJ2-1 fits better; the J call may be wrong. Per the germline V gene, CDR1 is SGHTA and CDR2 is FQGTGA. The CDR3 totals 16 residues. CDR3 DNA: TGTGCCAGCAGCTACTCTAGCGGGGGACTAGGGGGAGAGCAGTTCTTC. This sequence encodes CASSYSSGGLGGEQFF.

This clonotype has at least ten counts. The CDR3, as DNA: TGTGCCACCAGCGACCTGGACCCAGATACGCAGTATTTT. It translates to CATSDLDPDTQYF. J is TRBJ2-3 and V is TRBV15; no definite D call. The CDR3 covers 13 residues. Trimming left V 5 bases short and J 4 bases short, with 10 bases between. Germline V CDR1 and CDR2: LNHNV, YYDKDF (reference sequence).

V gene TRBV7-6 combines with J gene TRBJ2-5; D is unclear. V was shortened by 5 bases and J by 3 bases, with 10 bases between the two germline ends. The CDR3 runs to 13 residues. Germline V lookup: CDR1 SGHVS, CDR2 FNYEAQ. CDR3 nucleotide sequence: TGTGCCAGCAGCCGCGACCGGGAAGAGACCCAGTACTTC. It is translated as CASSRDREETQYF.

In its sample, this clonotype was seen once. This chain joins TRBV7-3 and TRBJ2-5; TRBD2 is a possible D gene (5 bases). TRBJ2-1 explains the end of the DNA better; the J call may be wrong. From germline, CDR1 is SGHTA and CDR2 FQGTGA. This CDR3 contains 15 residues. CDR3 loop: CASSPRTAAGNEQFF. The CDR3 bases are TGTGCCAGCAGCCCGCGTACTGCTGCGGGCAATGAGCAGTTCTTC.